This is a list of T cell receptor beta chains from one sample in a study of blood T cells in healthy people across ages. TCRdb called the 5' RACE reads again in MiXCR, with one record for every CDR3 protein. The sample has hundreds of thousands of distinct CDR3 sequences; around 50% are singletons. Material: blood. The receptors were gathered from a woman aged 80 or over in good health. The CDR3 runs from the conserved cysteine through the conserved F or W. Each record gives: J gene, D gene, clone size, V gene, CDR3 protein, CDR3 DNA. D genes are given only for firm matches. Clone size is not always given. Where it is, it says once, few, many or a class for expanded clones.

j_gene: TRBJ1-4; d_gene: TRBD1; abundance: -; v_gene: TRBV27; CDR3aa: CASSGPGQGAGEKLFF; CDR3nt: TGTGCCAGCAGTGGTCCGGGACAGGGGGCGGGTGAAAAACTGTTTTTT
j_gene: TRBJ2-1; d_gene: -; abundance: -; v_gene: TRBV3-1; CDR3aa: CASSQESWSSYNEQFF; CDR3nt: TGTGCCAGCAGCCAAGAATCCTGGAGCTCCTACAATGAGCAGTTCTTC
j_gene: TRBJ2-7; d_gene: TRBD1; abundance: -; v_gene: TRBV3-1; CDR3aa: CASSPGGTGYEQYF; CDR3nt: TGTGCCAGCAGCCCTGGGGGGACAGGGTACGAGCAGTACTTC
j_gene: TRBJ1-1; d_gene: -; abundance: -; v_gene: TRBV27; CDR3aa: CASSRDRRRETEAFF; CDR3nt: TGTGCCAGCAGTCGGGATAGGCGGCGAGAGACTGAAGCTTTCTTT
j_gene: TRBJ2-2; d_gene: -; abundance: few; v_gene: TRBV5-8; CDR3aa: CASSQGLRTGELFF; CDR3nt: TGTGCCAGCAGCCAGGGTCTTAGGACCGGGGAGCTGTTTTTT
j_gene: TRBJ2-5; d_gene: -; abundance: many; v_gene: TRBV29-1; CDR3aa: CSVDPGNYQETQYF; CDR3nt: TGCAGCGTTGATCCGGGGAATTACCAAGAGACCCAGTACTTC
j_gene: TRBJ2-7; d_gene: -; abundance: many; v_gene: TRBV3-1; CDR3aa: CASSQGQEQYF; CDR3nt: TGTGCCAGCAGCCAAGGTCAGGAGCAGTACTTC
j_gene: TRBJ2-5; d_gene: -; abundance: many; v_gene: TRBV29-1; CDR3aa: CSASPGSQETQYF; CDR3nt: TGCAGCGCCAGCCCCGGGAGTCAAGAGACCCAGTACTTC
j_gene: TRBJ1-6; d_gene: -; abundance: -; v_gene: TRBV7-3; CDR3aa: CASSLTRNGLGSPLHF; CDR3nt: TGTGCCAGCAGCTTAACGAGGAATGGGCTCGGTTCACCCCTCCACTTT
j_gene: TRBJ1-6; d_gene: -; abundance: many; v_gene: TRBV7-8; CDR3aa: CASSLQGNSPLHF; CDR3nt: TGTGCCAGCAGCTTACAGGGGAACTCACCCCTCCACTTT